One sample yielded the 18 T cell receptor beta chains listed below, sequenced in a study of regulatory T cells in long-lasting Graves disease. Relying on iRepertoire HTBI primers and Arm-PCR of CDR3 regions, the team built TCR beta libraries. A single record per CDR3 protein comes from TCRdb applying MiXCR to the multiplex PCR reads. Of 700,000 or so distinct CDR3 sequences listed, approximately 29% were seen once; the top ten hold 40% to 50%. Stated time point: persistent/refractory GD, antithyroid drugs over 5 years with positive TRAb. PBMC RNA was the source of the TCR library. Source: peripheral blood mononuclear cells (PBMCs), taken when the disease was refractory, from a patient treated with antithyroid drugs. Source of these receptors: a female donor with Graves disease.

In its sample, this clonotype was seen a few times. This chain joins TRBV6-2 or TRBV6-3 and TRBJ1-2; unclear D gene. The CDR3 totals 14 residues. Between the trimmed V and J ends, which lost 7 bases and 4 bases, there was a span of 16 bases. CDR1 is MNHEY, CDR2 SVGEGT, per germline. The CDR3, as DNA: TGTGCCAGCAACACCCCGGCGGGCGCCTATGGCTACACCTTC. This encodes CASNTPAGAYGYTF.

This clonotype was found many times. CDR3 in amino acids: CASSFLTGAGEQFF. The CDR3 DNA follows: TGCGCCAGCAGCTTTTTGACAGGGGCAGGAGAGCAGTTCTTC. The chain employs TRBV5-1 and TRBJ2-1; the match to TRBD1 covers 8 bases. The CDR3 loop spans 14 amino acids. Germline V gene sequence: CDR1 SGHRS, CDR2 YFSETQ. Trimming at V came to 2 bases and at J to 10 bases, leaving 8 bases not matched to a gene. The full variable domain, its missing parts supplied by reference TRBV5-1 and TRBJ2-1, is KAGVTQTPRYLIKTRGQQVTLSCSPISGHRSVSWYQQTPGQGLQFLFEYFSETQRNKGNFPGRFSGRQFSNSRSEMNVSTLELGDSALYLCASSFLTGAGEQFFGPGTRLTVL.

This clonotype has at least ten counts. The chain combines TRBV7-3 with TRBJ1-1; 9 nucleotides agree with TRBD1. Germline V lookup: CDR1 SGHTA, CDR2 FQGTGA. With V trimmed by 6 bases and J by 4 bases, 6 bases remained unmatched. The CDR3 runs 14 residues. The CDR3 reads CASRLTGGSTEAFF. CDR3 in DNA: TGTGCCAGCAGACTGACAGGGGGGAGCACTGAAGCTTTCTTT.

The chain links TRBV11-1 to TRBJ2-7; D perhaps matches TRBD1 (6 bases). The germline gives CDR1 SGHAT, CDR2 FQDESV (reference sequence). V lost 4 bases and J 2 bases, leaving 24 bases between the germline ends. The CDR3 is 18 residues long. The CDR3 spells CASSSPEVVGALTYEQYF. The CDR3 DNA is TGTGCCAGCAGCTCCCCCGAGGTCGTGGGGGCCCTCACCTACGAGCAGTACTTC. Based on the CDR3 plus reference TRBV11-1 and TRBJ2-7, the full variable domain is EAEVAQSPRYKITEKSQAVAFWCDPISGHATLYWYRQILGQGPELLVQFQDESVVDDSQLPKDRFSAERLKGVDSTLKIQPAELGDSAMYLCASSSPEVVGALTYEQYFGPGTRLTVT.

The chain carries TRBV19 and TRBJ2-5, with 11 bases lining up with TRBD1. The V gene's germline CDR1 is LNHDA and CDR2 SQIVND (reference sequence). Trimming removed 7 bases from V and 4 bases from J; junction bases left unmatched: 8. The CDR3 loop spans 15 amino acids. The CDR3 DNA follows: TGTGCCAGTAACATGGTCGGGACAGGGGGAGAGACCCAGTACTTC. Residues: CASNMVGTGGETQYF.

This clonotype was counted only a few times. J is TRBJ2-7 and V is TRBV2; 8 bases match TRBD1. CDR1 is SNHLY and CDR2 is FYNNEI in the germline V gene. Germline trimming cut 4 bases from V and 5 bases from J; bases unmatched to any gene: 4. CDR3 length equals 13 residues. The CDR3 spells CASSAEQGDEQYF. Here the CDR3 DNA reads TGTGCCAGCAGTGCGGAACAGGGGGACGAGCAGTACTTC. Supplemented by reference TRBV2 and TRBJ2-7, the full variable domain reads EPEVTQTPSHQVTQMGQEVILRCVPISNHLYFYWYRQILGQKVEFLVSFYNNEISEKSEIFDDQFSVERPDGSNFTLKIRSTKLEDSAMYFCASSAEQGDEQYFGPGTRLTVT.

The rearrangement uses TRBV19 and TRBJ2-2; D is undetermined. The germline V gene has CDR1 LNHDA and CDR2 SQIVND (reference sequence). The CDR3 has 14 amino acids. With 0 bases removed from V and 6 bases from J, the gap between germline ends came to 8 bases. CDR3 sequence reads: CASSIDLGPGELFF. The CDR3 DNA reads TGTGCCAGTAGTATAGATCTAGGTCCCGGGGAGCTGTTTTTT.

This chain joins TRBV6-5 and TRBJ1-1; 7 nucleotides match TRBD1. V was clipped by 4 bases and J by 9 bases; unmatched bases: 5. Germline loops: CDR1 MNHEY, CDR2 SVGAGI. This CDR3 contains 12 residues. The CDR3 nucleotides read TGTGCCAGCAGTTTGGACAGGCGAAAAGCTTTCTTT. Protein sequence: CASSLDRRKAFF.

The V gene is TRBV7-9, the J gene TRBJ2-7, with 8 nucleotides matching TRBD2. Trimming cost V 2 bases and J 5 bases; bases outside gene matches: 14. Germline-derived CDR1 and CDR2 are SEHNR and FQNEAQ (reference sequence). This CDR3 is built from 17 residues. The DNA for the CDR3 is TGTGCCAGCAGCTTATTTCCACCGGGACTAGAGTTAAACGAGCAGTACTTC. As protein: CASSLFPPGLELNEQYF.

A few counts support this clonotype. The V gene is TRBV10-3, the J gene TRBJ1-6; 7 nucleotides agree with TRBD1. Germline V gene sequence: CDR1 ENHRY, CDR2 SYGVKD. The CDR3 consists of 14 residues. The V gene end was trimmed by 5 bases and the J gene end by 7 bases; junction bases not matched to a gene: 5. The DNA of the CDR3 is TGTGCCATCAGTTCCGGGACAGACAATTCACCCCTCCACTTT. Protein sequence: CAISSGTDNSPLHF.

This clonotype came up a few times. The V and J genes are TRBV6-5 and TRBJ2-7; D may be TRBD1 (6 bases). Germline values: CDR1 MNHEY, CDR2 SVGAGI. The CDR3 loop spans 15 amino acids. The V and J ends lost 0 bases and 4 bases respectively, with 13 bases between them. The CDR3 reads CASSYSTGHKYEQYF. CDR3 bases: TGTGCCAGCAGTTACTCTACAGGGCACAAATACGAGCAGTACTTC.

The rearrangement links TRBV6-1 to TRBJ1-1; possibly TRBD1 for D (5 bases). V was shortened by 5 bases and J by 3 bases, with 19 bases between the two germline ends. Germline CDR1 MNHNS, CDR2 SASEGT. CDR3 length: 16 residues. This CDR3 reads CASSPQAGRVDTEAFF. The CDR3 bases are TGTGCCAGCAGTCCACAGGCAGGACGGGTAGACACTGAAGCTTTCTTT.

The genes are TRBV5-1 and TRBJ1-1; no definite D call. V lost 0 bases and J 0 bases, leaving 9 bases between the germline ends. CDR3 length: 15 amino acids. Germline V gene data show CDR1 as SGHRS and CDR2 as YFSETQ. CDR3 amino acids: CASSLARSVNTEAFF. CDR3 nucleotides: TGCGCCAGCAGCTTGGCCCGCTCAGTGAACACTGAAGCTTTCTTT.

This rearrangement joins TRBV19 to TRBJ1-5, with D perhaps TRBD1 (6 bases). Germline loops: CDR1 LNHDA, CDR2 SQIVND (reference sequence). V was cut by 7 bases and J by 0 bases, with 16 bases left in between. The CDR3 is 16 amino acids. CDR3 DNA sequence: TGTGCCAGTAAGTCGCGGGGGGCTAGTAGCAATCAGCCCCAGCATTTT. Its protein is CASKSRGASSNQPQHF.

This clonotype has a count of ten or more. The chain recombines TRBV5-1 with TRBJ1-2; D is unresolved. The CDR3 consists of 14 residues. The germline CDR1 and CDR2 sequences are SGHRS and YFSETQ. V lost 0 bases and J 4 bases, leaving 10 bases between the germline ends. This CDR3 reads CASSLVQRTYGYTF. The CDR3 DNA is TGCGCCAGCAGCTTGGTTCAGCGCACCTATGGCTACACCTTC.

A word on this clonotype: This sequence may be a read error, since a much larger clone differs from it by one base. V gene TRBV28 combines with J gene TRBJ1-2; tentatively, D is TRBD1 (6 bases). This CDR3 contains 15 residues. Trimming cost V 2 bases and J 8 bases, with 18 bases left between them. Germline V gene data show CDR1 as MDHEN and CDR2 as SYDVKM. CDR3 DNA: TGTGCCAGCAGTTTACGGAAGGGACAACTGGGAGGCTACACCTTC. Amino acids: CASSLRKGQLGGYTF.

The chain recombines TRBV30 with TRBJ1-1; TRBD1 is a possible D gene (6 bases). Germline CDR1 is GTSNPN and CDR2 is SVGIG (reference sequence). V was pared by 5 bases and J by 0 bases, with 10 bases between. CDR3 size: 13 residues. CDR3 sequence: CAWQGPMNTEAFF. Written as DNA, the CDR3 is TGTGCCTGGCAGGGGCCCATGAACACTGAAGCTTTCTTT. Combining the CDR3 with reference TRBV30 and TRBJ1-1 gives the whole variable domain SQTIHQWPATLVQPVGSPLSLECTVEGTSNPNLYWYRQAAGRGLQLLFYSVGIGQISSEVPQNLSASRPQDRQFILSSKKLLLSDSGFYLCAWQGPMNTEAFFGQGTRLTVV.

The CDR3 sequence is CASSMQGAGEQYF. The CDR3 DNA is TGTGCCAGTAGTATGCAGGGGGCCGGCGAGCAGTACTTC. The V gene is TRBV19, the J gene TRBJ2-7; TRBD1 aligns across 8 bases. V was clipped by 3 bases and J by 6 bases; unmatched bases: 4. CDR3 size: 13 residues. Germline values: CDR1 LNHDA, CDR2 SQIVND (reference sequence).